This record covers a single T cell receptor beta chain. The data were taken from a study of blood T cells in healthy people across ages. PBMCs numbering at least 7 million were isolated per sample. Extracted total RNA amounted to at least 6 micrograms for each sample. Using a J-beta primer mix together with a sample-barcoded 5' primer, a second PCR was run for roughly 7 to 12 cycles. TCRdb re-analysed the 5' RACE reads in MiXCR, keeping a single row per CDR3 protein. The sample includes 600,000 or so distinct CDR3 sequences, 25% to 30% of them seen just once. The TCR comes from a woman aged 80 or over in good health. Material for sequencing was blood.

As DNA, the CDR3 is TGTGCCAGCAGTGAACGGGGACTGGGGGGCGAAAAACTGTTTTTT. Protein sequence: CASSERGLGGEKLFF. This chain links TRBV25-1 with TRBJ1-4; D possibly corresponds to TRBD1 (6 bases). The germline gives CDR1 MGHDK, CDR2 SYGVNS. There are 15 residues in the CDR3. The V end was cut by 2 bases, the J end by 8 bases, with 15 bases between.